The 27 T cell receptor beta chains reported below all come from one sample, sequenced in a study of tumor and adjacent non-tumor tissue in lung cancer. This sample's RNA came from whole unsorted tissue. Three rounds of nested PCR, following a modified ARM-PCR protocol, produced the TCRbeta library. From the multiplex PCR reads, TCRdb called clonotypes with MiXCR, one entry per CDR3 protein. The table includes under 150,000 distinct CDR3 sequences, roughly 70% detected once. Source material: lung tumor tissue. The source is a man aged 55-75 years with small cell lung cancer.

Comment on this clonotype: No conserved phenylalanine or tryptophan is present at the end of the CDR3, so a read error is the likely explanation. V is TRBV20-1 and J is TRBJ1-6, with D possibly TRBD1 on 6 matching bases. The V end lost 1 base, the J end lost 5 bases, and 6 bases lay between the germline ends. Germline V gene data show CDR1 as DFQATT and CDR2 as SNEGSKA (reference sequence). The CDR3 extends over 13 amino acids. The CDR3: CSARGDNNSPLHL. The CDR3 DNA follows: TGCAGTGCTAGAGGGGACAATAATTCACCCCTCCACCTT.

Turning to this clonotype: One base away lies a much larger clone, so this may be a sequencing read error. This chain links TRBV28 with TRBJ2-1; a possible D gene is TRBD2 (5 bases). The CDR3 spans 15 residues. Germline V lookup: CDR1 MDHEN, CDR2 SYDVKM. The CDR3 coding sequence is TGTGGAACTTTCCGCGGCTCGGGGATTTCTGATGAGCAGTTCTTC. Translation: CGTFRGSGISDEQFF.

On this clonotype: A clone one base away is much larger, so this may be a read error. V gene TRBV6-1 combines with J gene TRBJ2-7, with a tentative D call TRBD1 (6 bases). The CDR3 covers 14 residues. V lost 8 bases and J 0 bases, leaving 14 bases between the germline ends. Germline V CDR1 and CDR2: MNHNS, SASEGT. The CDR3 DNA sequence: TGTGCCAGCCAACCCAGGGGTTACTCCTACGAGCAGTACGTC. The encoded protein is CASQPRGYSYEQYV.

Of note for this clonotype: This may stem from a read error, because a much larger clone lies one nucleotide away. The CDR3 loop is CASRYREGNRPQHF. CDR3 sequence (DNA): TGTGCCAGCCGATACAGGGAAGGCAATCGGCCCCAGCATTTT. V is TRBV2 and J is TRBJ1-5; TRBD1 might be the D (6 bases). In germline, CDR1 is SNHLY, CDR2 FYNNEI. The CDR3 totals 14 residues.

About this clonotype itself: At one end the junction does not follow the germline gene, possibly because of a read error. The J gene is TRBJ2-2, the V gene TRBV4-1; tentatively, D is TRBD2 (6 bases). There are 17 residues in the CDR3. Looked up from germline, CDR1 is MGHRA and CDR2 is YSYEKL. The CDR3 DNA reads as TGCGCCATCAGCCAAGATCTGTGGGAGGCGAACACCGGGGAGCTGTTTTTT. Encoded protein: CAISQDLWEANTGELFF.

J is TRBJ2-3 and V is TRBV11-3; D gene uncertain. CDR1 and CDR2 from the germline V gene are SGHNT and YENEEA. The V gene lost 4 bases and the J gene lost 2 bases, with 10 bases spanning the gap. The CDR3 is made up of 14 amino acids. CDR3 sequence reads: CASSCGMITDTQYF. CDR3 nucleotide sequence: TGTGCCAGCAGCTGTGGAATGATCACAGATACGCAGTATTTT.

Comment on this clonotype: Germline and junction disagree at one end, which may indicate a read error. The chain links TRBV11-3 to TRBJ2-3; 7 positions match TRBD2. Germline lookup yields CDR1 SGHNT and CDR2 YENEEA. The CDR3 sequence is 14 residues long. The CDR3: CVSSHREEWDMQYF. DNA for the CDR3: TGTGTCAGCAGTCATCGGGAGGAGTGGGATATGCAGTATTTT.

This clonotype was observed a few times. Since a much larger clone is just one base distant, this may be a read error. V and J are TRBV11-2 and TRBJ2-5; TRBD2 matches 7 bases. The CDR3 runs to 16 residues. Germline CDR1 reads SGHAT; CDR2 reads FQNNGV. V was pared by 1 base and J by 5 bases, with 10 bases of the junction left unmatched. CDR3 nucleotides: TGTGCCAGCAGCTTAGGGTTAACGGGAGGAGGGGAGACCCAGTACTTC. It is translated as CASSLGLTGGGETQYF. Using reference TRBV11-2 and TRBJ2-5 for the parts outside the CDR3, the full variable domain is EAGVAQSPRYKIIEKRQSVAFWCNPISGHATLYWYQQILGQGPKLLIQFQNNGVVDDSQLPKDRFSAERLKGVDSTLKIQPAKLEDSAVYLCASSLGLTGGGETQYFGPGTRLLVL.

Regarding this clonotype: The junction differs from germline at one of its ends, possibly a read error. The V gene is TRBV20-1, the J gene TRBJ1-1; D uncertain. The CDR3 consists of 15 residues. The V gene's germline CDR1 is DFQATT and CDR2 SNEGSKA (reference sequence). This chain's CDR3 is CSARSPPFMNTEALF. CDR3 DNA: TGCAGTGCTAGATCACCACCCTTCATGAACACTGAAGCTTTGTTT.

The chain uses TRBV29-1 and TRBJ2-5; 8 positions agree with TRBD2. V shed 6 bases and J 6 bases; nucleotides not matched to a gene: 12. The V gene's germline CDR1 is SQVTM and CDR2 ANQGSEA. This CDR3 has 14 amino acids. The CDR3 nucleotides are TGCAGCGTCAGACAAGCGGGAGATGTGAAGACCCAGTACTTC. This encodes CSVRQAGDVKTQYF. Variable domain in full (rest from reference TRBV29-1 and TRBJ2-5): SAVISQKPSRDICQRGTSLTIQCQVDSQVTMMFWYRQQPGQSLTLIATANQGSEATYESGFVIDKFPISRPNLTFSTLTVSNMSPEDSSIYLCSVRQAGDVKTQYFGPGTRLLVL.

In the case of this clonotype: This may be a read error, as it is one base from a much larger clone. The CDR3 end shows no conserved phenylalanine or tryptophan, and so a read error is likely. The V call is TRBV5-6, the J call TRBJ1-2; D uncertain. V lost 1 base, J lost 3 bases, and 7 bases lay in between. This CDR3 contains 13 residues. Germline assignment: CDR1 SGHDT and CDR2 YYEEEE. CDR3 amino acids: CASSLQSDYGYTS. DNA of the CDR3: TGTGCCAGCAGCTTGCAGTCGGACTATGGCTACACCTCC.

This chain links TRBV6-1 with TRBJ2-7; weak D call: TRBD1 (5 bases). This CDR3 has 17 amino acids. Germline V lookup: CDR1 MNHNS, CDR2 SASEGT. Trimming took 7 bases from V and 3 from J, leaving 25 bases between them. The CDR3 region has the DNA TGTGCCAGCACCAACAGACAGAATGTAATACAAATCTACGAGCAGTACTTC. It encodes CASTNRQNVIQIYEQYF.

As regards this clonotype: The junction departs from the called germline gene at one end, perhaps through a read error. The chain carries TRBV7-9 and TRBJ2-1, with D possibly TRBD2 on 6 matching bases. CDR1 is SEHNR and CDR2 is FQNEAQ in the germline V gene (reference sequence). The CDR3 is 19 residues long. CDR3 amino acids: CASSRSYGDCDNSYNELFF. The CDR3 DNA sequence: TGTGCCAGCAGCCGATCTTACGGGGACTGCGATAACTCCTACAATGAGCTGTTCTTC.

Comments on this clonotype: In this CDR3 the conserved last residue, phenylalanine or tryptophan, is missing, so a read error is likely. The DNA is omitted, as the CDR3 cannot be located on it reliably, and the CDR3 follows TCRdb's listing. This chain links TRBV11-3 with TRBJ1-1; the table's D call, TRBD1, has no DNA check behind it. The CDR3 is 13 residues long, counting both termini. The V gene's germline CDR1 is SGHNT and CDR2 YENEEA. The CDR3 loop reads CASSLEQGAKSFI.

The gene calls are TRBV6-1 and TRBJ1-1, with D tentatively TRBD1 (5 bases). CDR3 size: 12 residues. Germline CDR1 and CDR2: MNHNS and SASEGT. V was shortened by 11 bases and J by 4 bases, with 14 bases between the two germline ends. CDR3 sequence (DNA): TGTGCCTCGGCTTGGGACTTCACTGAAGCTTTCTTT. Its translation: CASAWDFTEAFF.

About this clonotype itself: Its ends do not fully match the called genes, so a read error is possible. The CDR3 DNA reads TGTGCCGGCAGCCCTCAATGGGCGGCTAATGAAAAACTGTTTTTT. Translation: CAGSPQWAANEKLFF. The gene calls are TRBV5-5 and TRBJ1-4; no definite D call. This CDR3 is built from 15 residues. The germline CDR1 and CDR2 sequences are SGHKS and YYEKEE (reference sequence).

The chain has TRBV5-4 and TRBJ2-3; D is uncertain. The CDR3 contains 16 residues. The germline V gene has CDR1 SGHNT and CDR2 YYREEE (reference sequence). V lost 0 bases and J lost 6, with 17 bases in between. The CDR3 is CASSLGIVMGQDTQYF. For the CDR3, the DNA is TGTGCCAGCAGCTTGGGTATAGTTATGGGTCAGGATACGCAGTATTTT.

The table lists this clonotype with many counts. The CDR3 sequence: CSAGGTGGTGELFF. The CDR3 DNA reads as TGCAGCGCTGGGGGAACAGGGGGCACCGGGGAGCTGTTTTTT. The chain recombines TRBV29-1 with TRBJ2-2, with 8 bases matching TRBD1. V lost 7 bases, J lost 4 bases, and 8 bases stayed unmatched. In germline, CDR1 is SQVTM, CDR2 ANQGSEA. The CDR3 length is 14 residues.

This clonotype has just a few counts. This may come from a read error, since a much larger clone is one base off. The chain has TRBV20-1 and TRBJ2-7, with 7 bases fitting TRBD1. The V gene end was trimmed by 5 bases and the J gene end by 1 base; junction bases not matched to a gene: 8. The CDR3 runs 14 residues. Germline assignment: CDR1 DFQATT and CDR2 SNEGSKA (reference sequence). Written as DNA, the CDR3 is TGCAGTGCTTTCGACAGGGCGTATTCCTACGAGCAGTACTTC. Protein sequence: CSAFDRAYSYEQYF.

Details on this clonotype: This may arise from a read error, as a much more abundant clone is one base away. The genes are TRBV5-5 and TRBJ2-3; 13 bases agree with TRBD2. This CDR3 has 17 residues. V dropped 4 bases and J dropped 4; count of bases not matched to a gene: 9. Germline V lookup: CDR1 SGHKS, CDR2 YYEKEE (reference sequence). This chain's CDR3 is CASSLHPGLAGSDTQYF. CDR3 DNA sequence: TGTGCCAGCAGCCTACATCCGGGACTAGCGGGATCAGATACGCAGTATTTT.

This chain joins TRBV5-4 and TRBJ2-2; unclear D gene. CDR3 size: 15 residues. Trimming took 7 bases from V and 2 from J, leaving 15 bases between them. The germline CDR1 and CDR2 sequences are SGHNT and YYREEE (reference sequence). The CDR3 here is CASGWGGINTGELFF. In DNA, the CDR3 is TGTGCCAGCGGATGGGGTGGGATTAACACCGGGGAGCTGTTTTTT.

This clonotype has ten or more counts. The chain links TRBV4-2 to TRBJ2-2; maybe TRBD2 (6 bases). The CDR3 sequence is 16 residues long. V was cut by 2 bases and J by 7 bases, with 17 bases left in between. Germline assignment: CDR1 LGHNA and CDR2 YNFKEQ. CDR3 region: CASSQLYGSIGGELFF. Written as DNA, the CDR3 is TGTGCCAGCAGCCAATTATACGGGAGCATAGGCGGGGAGCTGTTTTTT.

This clonotype occurred many times. The chain combines TRBV6-5 with TRBJ2-7; TRBD2 matches at 7 bases. This CDR3 spans 14 amino acids. Germline V gene sequence: CDR1 MNHEY, CDR2 SVGAGI. Unmatched junction bases numbered 4, after V lost 3 bases and J lost 2 bases. The CDR3 loop reads CASSYLTSPYEQYF. The CDR3 region has the DNA TGTGCCAGCAGTTATTTGACTAGCCCCTACGAGCAGTACTTC.

Notes on this clonotype: A much larger clone differs from this one at a single base, so this may be a read error. This sequence joins TRBV29-1 and TRBJ2-7, with 9 bases aligning to TRBD2. This CDR3 contains 13 residues. Germline trimming cut 6 bases from V and 4 bases from J; bases unmatched to any gene: 7. The germline CDR1 and CDR2 sequences are SQVTM and ANQGSEA. CDR3 residues: CSVFSGSGYEQYF. The CDR3 DNA follows: TGCAGCGTGTTTAGCGGGAGTGGTTACGAGCAGTACTTC.

The rearrangement links TRBV12-3 or TRBV12-4 to TRBJ2-3; D might be TRBD1 (6 bases). The CDR3 covers 13 residues. V gave up 8 bases and J gave up 6 bases, with 15 bases separating them. CDR3 sequence reads: CASHRDNTDTQYF. The CDR3 DNA reads TGTGCCAGCCACCGGGACAACACGGATACGCAGTATTTT.

Note on this clonotype: Because it lacks the conserved phenylalanine or tryptophan at the end, this CDR3 is likely a read error. The limits of the CDR3 on the DNA are not certain, so only TCRdb's listed CDR3 is given. The chain couples TRBV29-1 to TRBJ1-1; the table's D call of TRBD1 was not tested on the DNA. The CDR3 has 13 amino acids, counting both end residues. Per germline, CDR1 SQVTM and CDR2 ANQGSEA. This chain's CDR3 is CSVKGQGDTEVFI.

A note on this clonotype: One base away lies a much larger clone, so this may be a sequencing read error. This chain joins TRBV7-8 and TRBJ2-3; 7 positions match TRBD2. The germline CDR1 and CDR2 sequences are SGHVS and FQNEAQ. This CDR3 contains 17 residues. The CDR3 protein is CACSLGLAELTTDTQYF. The CDR3 DNA reads as TGTGCCTGCAGCTTAGGCCTAGCGGAACTAACCACAGATACGCAGTATTTT. Looking up the rest from reference TRBV7-8 and TRBJ2-3 gives the full variable domain: GAGVSQSPRYKVAKRGQDVALRCDPISGHVSLFWYQQALGQGPEFLTYFQNEAQLDKSGLPSDRFFAERPEGSVSTLKIQRTQQEDSAVYLCACSLGLAELTTDTQYFGPGTRLTVL.